The present T cell receptor beta chain was sequenced within a study of T-cell memory formation after mild COVID-19. Study-level information: The two donors had largely donor-specific TCR clusters. Study-wide findings and caveats: Pre-infection memory contained some responding clones, which suggested that cross-reactive memory had joined.

With respect to this clonotype: Its cognate antigen is unknown.

Germline V gene data show CDR1 as DFQATT and CDR2 as SNEGSKA (reference sequence). The CDR3 sequence is 15 residues long. Trimming removed 8 bases at V and 0 bases at J, with 14 bases between. From the 5' RACE reads, TCRdb called clonotypes with MiXCR, one entry per CDR3 protein. The sample comprises approximately 260,000 distinct CDR3 sequences, 15% to 20% of which are singletons, and roughly 23% rests with the top ten. This receptor was taken from a man between 18 and 29 years old who had mild COVID-19 (a few samples of this study predate the infection). Cell type and time point are not known. The sequencing input was PBMCs or a T cell subset sorted from them (not recorded which). The V gene is TRBV20-1, the J gene TRBJ1-6; perhaps TRBD1 as D (5 bases). The CDR3 here is CSTQGPSSYNSPLHF. CDR3 in DNA: TGCAGTACCCAGGGCCCAAGCTCCTATAATTCACCCCTCCACTTT.